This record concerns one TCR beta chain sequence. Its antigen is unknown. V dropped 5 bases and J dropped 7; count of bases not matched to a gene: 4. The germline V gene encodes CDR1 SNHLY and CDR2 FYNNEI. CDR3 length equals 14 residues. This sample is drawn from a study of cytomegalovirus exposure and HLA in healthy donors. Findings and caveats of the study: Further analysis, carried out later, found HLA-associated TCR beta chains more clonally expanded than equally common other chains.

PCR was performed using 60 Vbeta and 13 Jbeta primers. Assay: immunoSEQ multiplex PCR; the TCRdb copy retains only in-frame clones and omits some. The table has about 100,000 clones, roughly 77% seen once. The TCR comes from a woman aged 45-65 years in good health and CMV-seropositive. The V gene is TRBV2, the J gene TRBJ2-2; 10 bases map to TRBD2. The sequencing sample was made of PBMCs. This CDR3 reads CASSPRTSGGELFF. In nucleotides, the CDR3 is TGTGCCAGCAGTCCCAGGACTAGCGGCGGGGAGCTGTTTTTT.